The T cell receptor beta chain under discussion was sequenced for a study of cytomegalovirus exposure and HLA in healthy donors. For this clone: Its antigen is not identified.

General study findings and limits: Most sequenced TCRs were rare (though some public TCRs occurred in many donors). Reports indicated that the classifier achieved high specificity and sensitivity in diagnosing cytomegalovirus status.

Produced via immunoSEQ multiplex PCR; TCRdb's table is partial and in-frame only. Seen here are 100,000 to 120,000 clones, approximately 95% observed once, and the top ten hold roughly 0.67%. The TCR originated in a woman between 18 and 30 years old in good health and CMV-seronegative. The sequenced sample was PBMCs.

The CDR3 DNA reads TGTGCCAGCAGTGAACCGGGACAATCTAACTATGGCTACACCTTC. Translated: CASSEPGQSNYGYTF. The chain combines TRBV6-1 with TRBJ1-2; TRBD1 might be the D (6 bases). Germline CDR1 is MNHNS and CDR2 is SASEGT. The CDR3 spans 15 residues. Deletions cut 2 bases from V and 0 bases from J, with 10 bases between.